This TCR beta chain is from a study of blood T cell repertoires in COVID-19. Study information: T cells, B-cell-depleted T cells, or PBMCs provided the cDNA or gDNA that served as material.

Produced via immunoSEQ multiplex PCR; TCRdb's table is partial and in-frame only. The sample has approximately 190,000 clones, about 80% seen once. Cohort allocation depended upon clinical history that participants reported. The recovered donors of Cohort 3 showed two negative PCRs, clearance, or symptom resolution. The TCR sequence derives from a man between 40 and 49 years old who had recovered from COVID-19. The sequencing sample was made of PBMCs or T cells enriched from blood (not recorded which).

CDR3 sequence (DNA): TGTGCCAGCAGTTTGAGCGGGGGCAATGAGCAGTTCTTC. Its translation is CASSLSGGNEQFF. The V gene is TRBV12-3 or TRBV12-4, the J gene TRBJ2-1; TRBD2 agrees at 8 bases. The trim removed 3 bases at V and 6 bases at J, leaving 1 base unmatched. The CDR3 is made up of 13 amino acids.